What follows are 32 T cell receptor beta chains derived from one specimen sequenced in a study of T cells in narcolepsy. The method was immunoSEQ multiplex PCR; TCRdb's version includes in-frame clones alone and lacks a portion of them. The sample comprises over 30,000 clones, 70% to 90% of which are singletons, and approximately 1.5% rests with the top ten. Input material: CD45RA- memory CD4+ T cells from PBMCs. These receptors all stem from a human donor with narcolepsy.

V gene TRBV5-8 combines with J gene TRBJ2-3, with 8 positions matching TRBD2. J was trimmed by 3 bases and V by 1 base; bases with no gene match: 4. Germline V gene data show CDR1 as SGHTS and CDR2 as YDEGEE. This CDR3 spans 15 amino acids. CDR3 sequence: CASSLKSGGTDTQYF. The CDR3, as DNA: TGTGCCAGCAGCTTGAAAAGCGGGGGTACAGATACGCAGTATTTT.

The chain couples TRBV11-2 to TRBJ2-3, with D possibly being TRBD1 or TRBD2 (7 bases each). V dropped 5 bases and J dropped 3 bases, with 15 bases sitting between them. The CDR3 is 15 amino acids. Germline loops: CDR1 SGHAT, CDR2 FQNNGV. The CDR3 DNA follows: TGTGCCAGCAGCGCCAGGGGGGGGTCAACAGATACGCAGTATTTT. It specifies CASSARGGSTDTQYF.

The chain carries TRBV18 and TRBJ2-3; D call uncertain. V was cut by 5 bases and J by 6 bases, with 6 bases left in between. The CDR3 sequence is 11 residues long. CDR1 is KGHSH and CDR2 is LQKENI in the germline V gene. The CDR3 region has the DNA TGTGCCAGCTCATCTCAGGATACGCAGTATTTT. Its protein is CASSSQDTQYF.

The sample holds a few counts of this clone. The V gene is TRBV6-5, the J gene TRBJ1-4; unclear D gene. Germline V gene data show CDR1 as MNHEY and CDR2 as SVGAGI. Trimming cost V 3 bases and J 6 bases, with 11 bases left between them. The length of the CDR3 is 14 residues. CDR3 in DNA: TGTGCCAGCAGTTATCGGGGAGGAGATGAAAAACTGTTTTTT. Protein: CASSYRGGDEKLFF.

The gene calls are TRBV4-3 and TRBJ1-6; TRBD1 matches at 12 bases. Germline-derived CDR1 and CDR2 are LGHNA and YSLEER. The CDR3 is 16 residues long. The ends lost 1 base at V and 10 bases at J; junction bases unmatched: 5. The CDR3 loop is CASSQASGTGGSPLHF. CDR3 nucleotides: TGCGCCAGCAGCCAAGCTTCCGGGACAGGGGGCTCACCCCTCCACTTT.

The chain uses TRBV9 and TRBJ2-3; no clear D. CDR3 length: 13 residues. In germline, CDR1 is SGDLS, CDR2 YYNGEE. V was shortened by 2 bases and J by 4 bases, with 8 bases between the two germline ends. CDR3 sequence: CASSVFDSDTQYF. The DNA for the CDR3 is TGTGCCAGCAGCGTTTTCGATTCAGATACGCAGTATTTT.

V usage is TRBV6-5 and J usage is TRBJ2-5, with 7 nucleotides matching TRBD2. Germline CDR1 MNHEY, CDR2 SVGAGI. The CDR3 spans 14 residues. Losses at the gene ends were 5 bases for V and 13 bases for J; bases not matched to a gene: 16. Here the CDR3 reads CASSATVGGFHWYF. Here the CDR3 DNA reads TGTGCCAGCAGTGCAACTGTCGGGGGGTTCCATTGGTACTTC.

The rearrangement uses TRBV20-1 and TRBJ1-1, with a possible D match to TRBD1 (6 bases). Germline values: CDR1 DFQATT, CDR2 SNEGSKA (reference sequence). Trimming stripped 5 bases from V and 4 bases from J, with 8 bases between. The CDR3 runs 11 residues. The CDR3 here is CSAVQGTEAFF. CDR3 sequence (DNA): TGCAGTGCTGTACAGGGCACTGAAGCTTTCTTT.

This chain uses TRBV19 with TRBJ1-2; unclear D gene. The CDR3 is made up of 14 amino acids. The germline V and J ends were trimmed by 6 bases and 3 bases, with 14 bases remaining between them. CDR1 and CDR2 (germline): LNHDA, SQIVND (reference sequence). The DNA for the CDR3 is TGTGCCAGTAGGCTAGGCCTCGCGGACTATGGCTACACCTTC. This sequence encodes CASRLGLADYGYTF. Full variable domain (outside the CDR3, taken from reference TRBV19 and TRBJ1-2): DGGITQSPKYLFRKEGQNVTLSCEQNLNHDAMYWYRQDPGQGLRLIYYSQIVNDFQKGDIAEGYSVSREKKESFPLTVTSAQKNPTAFYLCASRLGLADYGYTFGSGTRLTVV.

The V and J genes are TRBV6-1 and TRBJ2-7; D possibly corresponds to TRBD2 (6 bases). The CDR3 runs to 15 residues. Germline V gene sequence: CDR1 MNHNS, CDR2 SASEGT. Trimming removed 4 bases from V and 0 bases from J, with 13 bases in between. CDR3 region: CASSAVGGSSYEQYF. The CDR3 region has the DNA TGTGCCAGCAGTGCTGTGGGGGGAAGCTCCTACGAGCAGTACTTC.

The chain carries TRBV9 and TRBJ2-3, with D maybe TRBD2 (7 bases). V was shortened by 0 bases and J by 2 bases, with 13 bases between the two germline ends. CDR3 size: 16 residues. Germline V lookup: CDR1 SGDLS, CDR2 YYNGEE. CDR3 in DNA: TGTGCCAGCAGCGTAGAGGTCGGGGGGCACACAGATACGCAGTATTTT. Encoded protein: CASSVEVGGHTDTQYF.

A single count supports this clone. The J gene is TRBJ2-7, the V gene TRBV18; 10 bases line up with TRBD2. The ends lost 0 bases at V and 4 bases at J; junction bases unmatched: 3. CDR1 and CDR2 (germline): KGHSH, LQKENI. The CDR3 covers 15 residues. CDR3 residues: CASSPPSGGEYEQYF. CDR3 sequence (DNA): TGTGCCAGCTCACCACCGAGCGGGGGGGAATACGAGCAGTACTTC.

The CDR3 region has the DNA TGTGCCAGCAGCTCGACAGGGCGCAATTCACCCCTCCACTTT. As protein: CASSSTGRNSPLHF. The V call is TRBV27, the J call TRBJ1-6, with 7 positions matching TRBD1. Germline loops: CDR1 MNHEY, CDR2 SMNVEV (reference sequence). Trimming took 6 bases from V and 7 from J; bases not matched to a gene: 6. This CDR3 region has 14 residues.

This clone came up once. The rearrangement uses TRBV5-6 and TRBJ2-6, with D possibly matching TRBD2 (6 bases). The CDR3 runs to 16 residues. CDR1 SGHDT and CDR2 YYEEEE come from the germline V gene. The V and J ends lost 3 bases and 0 bases respectively, with 10 bases between them. CDR3 nucleotides: TGTGCCAGCAGCTACCGGGGGAGCTCTGGGGCCAACGTCCTGACTTTC. It codes for CASSYRGSSGANVLTF. The full variable domain, completed using reference TRBV5-6 and TRBJ2-6, is DAGVTQSPTHLIKTRGQQVTLRCSPKSGHDTVSWYQQALGQGPQFIFQYYEEEERQRGNFPDRFSGHQFPNYSSELNVNALLLGDSALYLCASSYRGSSGANVLTFGAGSRLTVL.

V is TRBV4-2 and J is TRBJ1-1; tentative D call: TRBD1 (5 bases). Looked up from germline, CDR1 is LGHNA and CDR2 is YNFKEQ. The CDR3 sequence is 15 residues long. The germline V and J ends were trimmed by 4 bases and 5 bases, with 17 bases remaining between them. DNA of the CDR3: TGTGCCAGCAGCCTAAGAATCGGTGGGGGAACTGAAGCTTTCTTT. Its translation: CASSLRIGGGTEAFF.

J is TRBJ2-7 and V is TRBV7-6; 7 nucleotides align to TRBD1. The CDR3 loop spans 14 amino acids. With V trimmed by 0 bases and J by 6 bases, 5 bases remained unmatched. CDR1 and CDR2 (germline): SGHVS, FNYEAQ. CDR3: CASSLAPQGLEQYF. The CDR3 DNA is TGTGCCAGCAGCTTAGCCCCACAGGGGCTCGAGCAGTACTTC.

The chain recombines TRBV18 with TRBJ1-2; 8 bases map to TRBD1. After removal of 5 bases from V and 0 bases from J, the junction contained 5 bases not matched to a gene. Germline V CDR1 and CDR2: KGHSH, LQKENI. This CDR3 comprises 15 residues. For the CDR3, the DNA is TGTGCCAGCTCATCAGGGGGACAGGCTAACTATGGCTACACCTTC. Amino acids: CASSSGGQANYGYTF.

This chain links TRBV19 with TRBJ2-6; D gene unclear. The germline gives CDR1 LNHDA, CDR2 SQIVND (reference sequence). V lost 5 bases, J lost 2 bases, and 7 bases lay in between. This CDR3 region has 14 residues. The CDR3 DNA sequence: TGTGCCAGTAGTCCGGCGGCTGGGGCCAACGTCCTGACTTTC. Protein product: CASSPAAGANVLTF.

This clone was seen just once. CDR3 sequence reads: CASSLFGVGLAFGEQYF. CDR3 bases: TGTGCCAGCAGCCTCTTCGGGGTGGGACTAGCGTTCGGCGAGCAGTACTTC. The chain uses TRBV7-2 and TRBJ2-5; 10 bases line up with TRBD2. The J call may be wrong; the DNA end is better matched by TRBJ2-7. CDR3 length equals 17 residues. CDR1 and CDR2 from the germline V gene are SGHTA and FQGNSA.

The V and J genes are TRBV5-1 and TRBJ2-3; 8 bases are a match to TRBD2. V dropped 0 bases and J dropped 5; count of bases not matched to a gene: 8. The CDR3 totals 16 residues. Germline V lookup: CDR1 SGHRS, CDR2 YFSETQ. The DNA of the CDR3 is TGCGCCAGCAGCTTGGTCAGTAGCGGGGTGGGAGATACGCAGTATTTT. This translates into CASSLVSSGVGDTQYF.

The gene calls are TRBV30 and TRBJ2-1; possibly TRBD1 for D (6 bases). Deletions cut 1 base from V and 4 bases from J, with 14 bases between. CDR1 GTSNPN and CDR2 SVGIG come from the germline V gene (reference sequence). The CDR3 contains 15 residues. As DNA, the CDR3 is TGTGCCTGGAGTGGCGTGGGGGCAGGTTACAATGAGCAGTTCTTC. This encodes CAWSGVGAGYNEQFF.

V is TRBV27 and J is TRBJ1-3, with a tentative D call TRBD1 (5 bases). The CDR3 contains 15 residues. Trimming left V 6 bases short and J 0 bases short, with 12 bases between. Germline lookup yields CDR1 MNHEY and CDR2 SMNVEV (reference sequence). The CDR3 region is CASRGDSVSGNTIYF. As DNA, the CDR3 is TGTGCCAGCAGGGGAGACAGCGTCTCTGGAAACACCATATATTTT.

This chain connects TRBV9 to TRBJ2-5, with 10 bases matching TRBD2. J lost 5 bases, V lost 0 bases, and 7 bases had no gene match. The CDR3 consists of 16 residues. Germline V gene sequence: CDR1 SGDLS, CDR2 YYNGEE. For the CDR3, the DNA is TGTGCCAGCAGCGTAGGGGAGCGGGGGGGCCGGGAGACCCAGTACTTC. It specifies CASSVGERGGRETQYF. The variable domain in full, completed from reference TRBV9 and TRBJ2-5, reads DSGVTQTPKHLITATGQRVTLRCSPRSGDLSVYWYQQSLDQGLQFLIQYYNGEERAKGNILERFSAQQFPDLHSELNLSSLELGDSALYFCASSVGERGGRETQYFGPGTRLLVL.

V gene TRBV30 combines with J gene TRBJ1-1, with D perhaps TRBD1 (6 bases). V was shortened by 8 bases and J by 4 bases, with 17 bases between the two germline ends. Germline CDR1 and CDR2: GTSNPN and SVGIG (reference sequence). There are 13 residues in the CDR3. The CDR3 sequence: CAGYRESSTEAFF. CDR3 nucleotides: TGTGCCGGCTACAGGGAGTCGAGCACTGAAGCTTTCTTT.

This chain connects TRBV5-6 to TRBJ1-1; D is uncertain. The ends were cut back, 2 bases at V and 0 bases at J, with 5 bases in the middle. CDR3 length equals 13 residues. The germline gives CDR1 SGHDT, CDR2 YYEEEE. The CDR3 DNA reads TGTGCCAGCAGCTTATGGGTGAACACTGAAGCTTTCTTT. Translation gives CASSLWVNTEAFF.

This chain links TRBV2 with TRBJ2-3, with D hard to call. Trimming shortened V by 8 bases and J by 2 bases, and 14 bases separated the two germline ends. This CDR3 spans 14 amino acids. Germline assignment: CDR1 SNHLY and CDR2 FYNNEI. CDR3 bases: TGTGCCAGCGGTCTTCTCCAATCCACAGATACGCAGTATTTT. Protein product: CASGLLQSTDTQYF.

The rearrangement links TRBV28 to TRBJ2-7; 9 bases map to TRBD2. The V gene end was trimmed by 6 bases and the J gene end by 7 bases; junction bases not matched to a gene: 13. Germline assignment: CDR1 MDHEN and CDR2 SYDVKM. This CDR3 has 15 residues. CDR3 protein: CASSRGSSGAVEQYF. CDR3 coding DNA: TGTGCCAGCAGCCGAGGATCTAGCGGGGCCGTAGAGCAGTACTTC.

The V gene is TRBV27, the J gene TRBJ1-5; 11 bases fit TRBD1. Germline V gene lookup returns CDR1 MNHEY and CDR2 SMNVEV (reference sequence). V was pared by 0 bases and J by 7 bases, with 2 bases of the junction left unmatched. The length of the CDR3 is 15 residues. The CDR3 DNA is TGTGCCAGCAGTTTATCGGGACAGGGGGAACAGCCCCAGCATTTT. It codes for CASSLSGQGEQPQHF.

The rearrangement uses TRBV4-1 and TRBJ2-3, with TRBD2 identical over 7 bases. Germline CDR1 reads MGHRA; CDR2 reads YSYEKL. V shed 1 base, J shed 2 bases, and the junction held 9 bases outside the gene matches. The CDR3 has 17 residues. The CDR3 DNA follows: TGCGCCAGCAGCCAAGGGACGGGAGGTGCGCACACAGATACGCAGTATTTT. Translating gives CASSQGTGGAHTDTQYF.

This clone was counted once. This sample also contains other DNA sequences that code for the same CDR3. The gene calls are TRBV7-2 and TRBJ1-1; no firm D call. The V end was cut by 5 bases, the J end by 0 bases, with 13 bases between. This CDR3 has 15 amino acids. Germline V gene lookup returns CDR1 SGHTA and CDR2 FQGNSA. CDR3 protein: CASSRAGRMNTEAFF. Written as DNA, the CDR3 is TGTGCCAGCAGCCGGGCGGGCAGGATGAACACTGAAGCTTTCTTT.

The chain links TRBV6-5 to TRBJ2-5, with D perhaps matching TRBD2 (7 bases). The germline V and J ends were trimmed by 2 bases and 5 bases, with 15 bases remaining between them. Germline CDR1 and CDR2: MNHEY and SVGAGI. This CDR3 comprises 15 residues. The CDR3: CASSYGGGSEETQYF. The CDR3 bases are TGTGCCAGCAGTTACGGGGGGGGCTCCGAGGAGACCCAGTACTTC.

The chain uses TRBV14 and TRBJ1-3, with D perhaps matching TRBD1 (5 bases). The V gene lost 2 bases and the J gene lost 2 bases, with 13 bases spanning the gap. This CDR3 contains 16 residues. Germline V gives CDR1 SGHDN, CDR2 FVKESK. CDR3 sequence reads: CASSQTTGPPGNTIYF. The CDR3 DNA is TGTGCCAGCAGCCAAACGACGGGGCCCCCTGGAAACACCATATATTTT.